The sequence of this TCR beta chain was determined in a study of early stage breast cancer tumors. As for the study in general: Of around 15 invasive breast tumors, about twelve were hormone receptor-positive, HER2-negative. Each sample averaged around 9.2-fold read coverage. The ER+/PR+/HER2- tumors included roughly eight ductal and four lobular carcinomas.

J gave up 3 bases and V 0 bases, and 8 bases lay outside the gene matches. Germline values: CDR1 GTSNPN, CDR2 SVGIG (reference sequence). The CDR3 is 18 amino acids. Concerning this clone itself: Its matching antigen is unknown.

Profiled with immunoSEQ multiplex PCR; TCRdb holds only in-frame clones, not every one. Found here are more than 8,500 clones, under 80% of them singletons; the top ten hold 7% to 9.5%. Study observations and caveats: Comparing each tissue with blood distinguished tumor from normal in about 90% of the 16 patients.

The TCR was taken from a person aged 40 to 49 with breast cancer. Material for sequencing was normal breast tissue next to the tumor. The V and J genes are TRBV30 and TRBJ2-1; TRBD2 matches at 13 bases. The CDR3, as DNA: TGTGCCTGGAGTGTAAGGTTGACTAGCGGGAGGTACTACAATGAGCAGTTCTTC. This encodes CAWSVRLTSGRYYNEQFF.